This is a list of T cell receptor beta chains from one sample in a study of cytomegalovirus exposure and HLA in healthy donors. This table comes from immunoSEQ multiplex PCR, and its TCRdb copy is limited to in-frame clones, with some not included. In the table there are 90,000 to 110,000 clones, 69% of which are singletons. The specimen sequenced was PBMCs. All receptors come from an older woman in good health and CMV-seropositive. The CDR3 runs from the conserved cysteine through the conserved F or W. The order of the fields is CDR3 DNA, CDR3 protein, J gene, clone size, D gene, V gene. D genes are given only for firm matches. The listing skips clone size in some rows; elsewhere it reads once, few, many or a size class.

TGCGCCAGCAGCTTGTGGGCTAGCACAGATACGCAGTATTTT	CASSLWASTDTQYF	TRBJ2-3	NA	NA	TRBV5-1
TGTGCCAGCAGCCCCCCAGGGCACCAAGGGGAAAAACTGTTTTTT	CASSPPGHQGEKLFF	TRBJ1-4	NA	NA	TRBV13
TGCGCCAGCAGCCTCGGGACAGGGAATTATGGCTACACCTTC	CASSLGTGNYGYTF	TRBJ1-2	NA	TRBD1	TRBV4-3
TGTGCCAGCAGCTTAGCGGCGGCAGGGAGGAATGAGCAGTTCTTC	CASSLAAAGRNEQFF	TRBJ2-1	few	NA	TRBV7-2
TGTGCCAGCAGCTTAAGGGACTATTCTCAAGAGACCCAGTACTTC	CASSLRDYSQETQYF	TRBJ2-5	NA	TRBD2	TRBV7-9
TGTGCCAGCAGCCTGACATTTTCGGACAGGGTGAATGGCTACACCTTC	CASSLTFSDRVNGYTF	TRBJ1-2	NA	TRBD1	TRBV11-2
TGTGCCTGGAGATCACAGGGGGTTAATTCACCCCTCCACTTT	CAWRSQGVNSPLHF	TRBJ1-6	NA	TRBD1	TRBV30
TGTGCCATCAGTGATGCAGGGGGGTCCTACAATGAGCAGTTCTTC	CAISDAGGSYNEQFF	TRBJ2-1	NA	NA	TRBV10-3
TGTGCCAGCACCTCCATGTCTTTACAGGGAAACACTGAAGCTTTCTTT	CASTSMSLQGNTEAFF	TRBJ1-1	NA	NA	TRBV11-2
TGTGCCAGCAGCCGAGCTCTTAGCGGGGGCCGAATCACAGATACGCAGTATTTT	CASSRALSGGRITDTQYF	TRBJ2-3	once	TRBD2	TRBV14
TGTGCCTGGAGTGTACTGGGGCAGGGCGGAATTCAGCCCCAGCATTTT	CAWSVLGQGGIQPQHF	TRBJ1-5	once	NA	TRBV30
TGCAGCGACAGCGACCGGGACAGGGAATATTTT	CSDSDRDREYF	TRBJ2-3	few	TRBD1	TRBV29-1
TGTGCCAGCAGCTTAGTTATTAGATCTCGGGAGACCCAGTACTTC	CASSLVIRSRETQYF	TRBJ2-5	NA	NA	TRBV7-2
TGTGCCAGCAGCTTGCAGGGGTATAGCACAGATACGCAGTATTTT	CASSLQGYSTDTQYF	TRBJ2-3	NA	NA	TRBV5-4
TGTGCCAGCAGCCCGAACTTTTACAGTGCAACTAATGAAAAACTGTTTTTT	CASSPNFYSATNEKLFF	TRBJ1-4	once	NA	TRBV7-9
TGTGCCAGCAGCAAAGACGGGTCTGGGAGCAATCAGCCCCAGCATTTT	CASSKDGSGSNQPQHF	TRBJ1-5	few	NA	TRBV5-6
TGTGCCAGCAGTTTAAGAGGGCCTGGGTCCTACAATGAGCAGTTCTTC	CASSLRGPGSYNEQFF	TRBJ2-1	NA	NA	TRBV27
TGTGCCAGCAGCACTAGGGGGGGCGAGACCCAGTACTTC	CASSTRGGETQYF	TRBJ2-5	few	NA	TRBV7-9
TGCGCCAGCAGGGAGAGAAACACTGAAGCTTTCTTT	CASRERNTEAFF	TRBJ1-1	NA	NA	TRBV23-1
TGTGCCAGCAGTTCGGGTGCCAGCAATCAGCCCCAGCATTTT	CASSSGASNQPQHF	TRBJ1-5	NA	NA	TRBV6-1
TGTGCCAGCAGCTTAGAACTCGACACCCCGGGGGCCCAGTACTTC	CASSLELDTPGAQYF	TRBJ2-5	NA	NA	TRBV7-9
TGCGCCAGTCAGGACTCGACTCCCACAGATACGCAGTATTTT	CASQDSTPTDTQYF	TRBJ2-3	NA	NA	TRBV10-1
TGCGCCAGCAGCTTGTGGGTGACTAGCTCTAATGAGCAGTTCTTC	CASSLWVTSSNEQFF	TRBJ2-1	NA	TRBD2	TRBV5-1
TGTGCCAGCAGCCTGTACCCCGGGACAGGGAATGAAAAACTGTTTTTT	CASSLYPGTGNEKLFF	TRBJ1-4	NA	TRBD1	TRBV11-2
TGTGCCACCAGCAGAGAGCGTACTCTCGGGACCGGGGAGCTGTTTTTT	CATSRERTLGTGELFF	TRBJ2-2	few	NA	TRBV15
TGTGCCAGAAGTTCTAGCGCAGATACGCAGTATTTT	CARSSSADTQYF	TRBJ2-3	once	NA	TRBV5-3
TGTGCCAGCAGCTTAGGCCAGGGGGAAGGAGGTTATAATTCACCCCTCCACTTT	CASSLGQGEGGYNSPLHF	TRBJ1-6	NA	TRBD1	TRBV7-9
TGTGCCAGCAGTGTTCAAGGGGGCTCCTACAATGAGCAGTTCTTC	CASSVQGGSYNEQFF	TRBJ2-1	NA	NA	TRBV2
TGTGCCAGCAGTGAAGCGGGGACAGGGGGACGGGTCACTGAAGCTTTCTTT	CASSEAGTGGRVTEAFF	TRBJ1-1	once	TRBD1	TRBV2
TGTGCCAGCAGGTCCCAAGGGGCAATGCAAGAGACCCAGTACTTC	CASRSQGAMQETQYF	TRBJ2-5	NA	NA	TRBV2
TGTGCTAGTGGTTCACGGGAGGACACAGATACGCAGTATTTT	CASGSREDTDTQYF	TRBJ2-3	few	TRBD2	TRBV12-5
TGTGCCAGTAGTCTGGGGGACAGGGCAAACAATCAGCCCCAGCATTTT	CASSLGDRANNQPQHF	TRBJ1-5	few	TRBD1	TRBV19
TGTGCCAGCACCTGGGGGGGAGGGGACGGCGGTGGCTACACCTTC	CASTWGGGDGGGYTF	TRBJ1-2	NA	NA	TRBV7-2
TGTGCCAGCAGCTTGGTGGGGCCGGAGCCCCAGCATTTT	CASSLVGPEPQHF	TRBJ1-5	NA	NA	TRBV7-9
TGTGCCAGCATTTCAGGGACTTCTGGCTACACCTTC	CASISGTSGYTF	TRBJ1-2	NA	NA	TRBV7-2
TGTGCCAGCAGACGGGGGGGCACTAATGAAAAACTGTTTTTT	CASRRGGTNEKLFF	TRBJ1-4	few	NA	TRBV6-5
TGTGCCAGCGACGTGACAGGGGGCGAAACTGAAGCTTTCTTT	CASDVTGGETEAFF	TRBJ1-1	NA	TRBD1	TRBV6-6
TGCGCCAGCCGCAAGGGGGAAGAAACTGAAGCTTTCTTT	CASRKGEETEAFF	TRBJ1-1	NA	NA	TRBV5-1
TGTGCCTGGAGTGTACCGGACAGGGTGACCTACGAGCAGTACTTC	CAWSVPDRVTYEQYF	TRBJ2-7	few	TRBD1	TRBV30
TGTGCCAGCAGGCAGGGCCTCGGGTCCTACGAGCAGTACTTC	CASRQGLGSYEQYF	TRBJ2-7	NA	NA	TRBV7-9
TGCGCCAGCAGCTTGGCCGACAGGGATAGTTCACCCCTCCACTTT	CASSLADRDSSPLHF	TRBJ1-6	NA	TRBD1	TRBV5-1
TGTGCCAGCAGCTTAGACCGTAACTATGGCTACACCTTC	CASSLDRNYGYTF	TRBJ1-2	NA	NA	TRBV11-2
TGCGCCAGCAGCTTGGGCGGGACAGGGGGAACCCAGTACTTC	CASSLGGTGGTQYF	TRBJ2-7	NA	TRBD1	TRBV5-1
TGCGCCAGCAGCTTAATAGCGGGGGGGCTATATGGCACCGGGGAGCTGTTTTTT	CASSLIAGGLYGTGELFF	TRBJ2-2	few	TRBD2	TRBV5-1
TGTGCCAGCAGCTTACGCCAGGGGGCCGATGTCGAGCAGTACTTC	CASSLRQGADVEQYF	TRBJ2-7	NA	TRBD1	TRBV7-9
TGTGCCAGTCGTGGGGGCGGCGACTATGGCTACACCTTC	CASRGGGDYGYTF	TRBJ1-2	NA	NA	TRBV6-5
TGTGCCAGTAGTACAGGTCTGGGGCCAGATACGCAGTATTTT	CASSTGLGPDTQYF	TRBJ2-3	NA	NA	TRBV19
TGCAGCGTACCTCGACAGGGGCGCGAGGGGTATGGCTACACCTTC	CSVPRQGREGYGYTF	TRBJ1-2	NA	TRBD1	TRBV29-1